This T cell receptor beta chain emerged from a study of T cell changes during pregnancy in multiple sclerosis. Some clones are missing from TCRdb's copy, which holds only in-frame ones; the method was immunoSEQ multiplex PCR. Found here are tens of thousands of clones, roughly 91% of them singletons; the top ten hold approximately 1.3%. CDR3 length: 9 amino acids. Germline CDR1 and CDR2: GTSNPN and SVGIG (reference sequence). The receptor's source is a female donor with multiple sclerosis, enrolled in a pregnancy study. The sample consisted of peripheral blood, taken in the second trimester of pregnancy. This sequence joins TRBV30 and TRBJ1-6; D call uncertain. CDR3 residues: CATDSPLHF. CDR3 in DNA: TGTGCGACTGATTCACCCCTCCACTTT.